What follows are 12 T cell receptor beta chains derived from one specimen sequenced in a study of human T cells and chemical hapten exposure. As to time point: patch test 3, about 24 weeks after DPC sensitization. Treatment indicated: therapeutic diphenylcyclopropenone sensitization with weekly scalp DPC. One entry per CDR3 protein results from TCRdb running MiXCR on the RACE reads. The repertoire holds 85,000 to 100,000 distinct CDR3 sequences, less than 35% seen once, with about a tenth in the top ten. This specimen was whole blood, taken in connection with sensitization to the hapten diphenylcyclopropenone (DPC). These receptors came from a man in his forties with alopecia areata. Some clones in this sample may be carry-over from other donors' samples.

The table lists this clonotype with a few counts. V gene TRBV5-1 combines with J gene TRBJ1-1; D possibly corresponds to TRBD1 (5 bases). Trimming shortened V by 3 bases and J by 8 bases, and 8 bases separated the two germline ends. The CDR3 has 11 amino acids. Germline-derived CDR1 and CDR2 are SGHRS and YFSETQ. The CDR3 bases are TGCGCCAGCAGCTCACAGGTAGAAGCTTTCTTT. It specifies CASSSQVEAFF.

The gene calls are TRBV7-2 and TRBJ2-3, with no clear D. With 1 base removed from V and 0 bases from J, the gap between germline ends came to 8 bases. The CDR3 length is 15 residues. In germline, CDR1 is SGHTA, CDR2 FQGNSA. This CDR3 reads CASSLDGHSTDTQYF. The CDR3 coding sequence is TGTGCCAGCAGCTTAGACGGCCATAGCACAGATACGCAGTATTTT. The whole variable domain, remainder taken from reference TRBV7-2 and TRBJ2-3, is GAGVSQSPSNKVTEKGKDVELRCDPISGHTALYWYRQSLGQGLEFLIYFQGNSAPDKSGLPSDRFSAERTGGSVSTLTIQRTQQEDSAVYLCASSLDGHSTDTQYFGPGTRLTVL.

The chain carries TRBV7-9 and TRBJ1-1; TRBD1 matches 9 bases. Germline V gives CDR1 SEHNR, CDR2 FQNEAQ (reference sequence). The trim removed 5 bases at V and 9 bases at J, leaving 7 bases unmatched. The CDR3 runs to 13 residues. Here the CDR3 DNA reads TGTGCCAGCAGCCAGGGGGGACAGGGTAAAGCTTTCTTT. It codes for CASSQGGQGKAFF.

The chain combines TRBV13 with TRBJ2-7; a possible D gene is TRBD2 (7 bases). CDR1 PRHDT and CDR2 FYEKMQ come from the germline V gene (reference sequence). The CDR3 has 12 amino acids. V was clipped by 5 bases and J by 6 bases, with 11 bases between them. CDR3 sequence: CASSQRGGEQYF. CDR3 nucleotides: TGTGCCAGCAGCCAGAGGGGGGGCGAGCAGTACTTC.

This chain connects TRBV27 to TRBJ2-5; perhaps TRBD2 as D (6 bases). Trimming removed 3 bases from V and 1 base from J, with 9 bases in between. This CDR3 contains 14 residues. Germline V gives CDR1 MNHEY, CDR2 SMNVEV (reference sequence). In DNA, the CDR3 is TGTGCCAGCAGTTTCGGTAGCGGCCAAGAGACCCAGTACTTC. Residues: CASSFGSGQETQYF.

This clonotype occurred many times. The J gene is TRBJ1-2, the V gene TRBV6-5, with D perhaps TRBD1 (6 bases). V lost 5 bases to trimming and J lost 4 bases, with 17 bases between them. Germline V gives CDR1 MNHEY, CDR2 SVGAGI. The CDR3 has 15 residues. CDR3 sequence (DNA): TGTGCCAGCAGTGATATTATGACAGGCCCCTATGGCTACACCTTC. Its translation: CASSDIMTGPYGYTF.

The rearrangement links TRBV24-1 to TRBJ2-5, with a possible D match to TRBD1 (5 bases). Looked up from germline, CDR1 is KGHDR and CDR2 is SFDVKD. CDR3 length: 15 amino acids. V was trimmed by 4 bases and J by 4 bases, leaving 15 bases between them. The CDR3 region is CATSEGQQPRETQYF. The DNA for the CDR3 is TGTGCCACCAGTGAAGGACAACAACCACGAGAGACCCAGTACTTC.

The rearrangement uses TRBV9 and TRBJ2-1; 8 bases are shared with TRBD2. Trimming took 4 bases from V and 0 from J; bases not matched to a gene: 6. This CDR3 comprises 16 residues. CDR1 is SGDLS and CDR2 is YYNGEE in the germline V gene. This CDR3 is CASSPGSGTSYNEQFF. DNA of the CDR3: TGTGCCAGCAGCCCTGGTAGCGGGACCTCCTACAATGAGCAGTTCTTC.

V is TRBV28 and J is TRBJ1-5, with a possible D match to TRBD1 (6 bases). Germline-derived CDR1 and CDR2 are MDHEN and SYDVKM. V was trimmed by 10 bases and J by 11 bases, leaving 18 bases between them. The CDR3 is 12 residues long. The CDR3 sequence: CATQGASGAQHF. CDR3 DNA: TGTGCCACCCAGGGCGCCTCAGGGGCCCAGCATTTT. The whole variable domain, filled in from reference TRBV28 and TRBJ1-5, reads DVKVTQSSRYLVKRTGEKVFLECVQDMDHENMFWYRQDPGLGLRLIYFSYDVKMKEKGDIPEGYSVSREKKERFSLILESASTNQTSMYLCATQGASGAQHFGDGTRLSIL.

This chain links TRBV7-9 with TRBJ2-2, with a weak D call TRBD2 (5 bases). There are 13 residues in the CDR3. V shed 5 bases and J shed 4 bases, with 8 bases lying between them. Per the germline V gene, CDR1 is SEHNR and CDR2 is FQNEAQ (reference sequence). Here the CDR3 DNA reads TGTGCCAGCAGCGGTACTAGCACCGGGGAGCTGTTTTTT. It specifies CASSGTSTGELFF. Full variable domain (rest looked up from reference TRBV7-9 and TRBJ2-2): DTGVSQNPRHKITKRGQNVTFRCDPISEHNRLYWYRQTLGQGPEFLTYFQNEAQLEKSRLLSDRFSAERPKGSFSTLEIQRTEQGDSAMYLCASSGTSTGELFFGEGSRLTVL.

This clonotype appeared once. The chain joins TRBV29-1 to TRBJ1-1; D gene ambiguous. Trimming cost V 8 bases and J 4 bases, with 20 bases left between them. Germline V CDR1 and CDR2: SQVTM, ANQGSEA. The CDR3 length is 14 residues. DNA for the CDR3: TGCAGCTTGTCAGAGGTCGGTAGTCGCACTGAAGCTTTCTTT. It yields the protein CSLSEVGSRTEAFF.

In the case of this clonotype: One end of the junction is discordant with germline, which a read error may explain. V gene TRBV30 combines with J gene TRBJ2-1; 8 bases match TRBD2. The CDR3 consists of 15 residues. From germline, CDR1 is GTSNPN and CDR2 SVGIG (reference sequence). The CDR3 DNA is TGTGCCTGGAGCCCGGGAGGGAGCTCCTACAACGAGCAGTTCTTC. This gives the protein CAWSPGGSSYNEQFF.